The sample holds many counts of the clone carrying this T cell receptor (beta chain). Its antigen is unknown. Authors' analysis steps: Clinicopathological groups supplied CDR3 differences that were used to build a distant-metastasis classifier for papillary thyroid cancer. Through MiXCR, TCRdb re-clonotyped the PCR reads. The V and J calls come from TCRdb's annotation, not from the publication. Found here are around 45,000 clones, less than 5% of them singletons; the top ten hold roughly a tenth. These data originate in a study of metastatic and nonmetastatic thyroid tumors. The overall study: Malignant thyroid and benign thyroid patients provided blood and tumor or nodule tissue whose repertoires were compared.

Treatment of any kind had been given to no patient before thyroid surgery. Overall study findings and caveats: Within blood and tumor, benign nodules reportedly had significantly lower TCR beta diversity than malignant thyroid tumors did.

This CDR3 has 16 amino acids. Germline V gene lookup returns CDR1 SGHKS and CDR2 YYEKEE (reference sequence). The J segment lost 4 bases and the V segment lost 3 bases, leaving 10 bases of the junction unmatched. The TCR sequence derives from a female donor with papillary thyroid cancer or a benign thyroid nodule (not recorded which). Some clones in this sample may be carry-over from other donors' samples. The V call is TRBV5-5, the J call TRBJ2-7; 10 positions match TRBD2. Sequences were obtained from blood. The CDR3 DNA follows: TGTGCCAGCAGCTACGACGTCGGGACTAGCGAATACGAGCAGTACTTC. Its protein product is CASSYDVGTSEYEQYF.